Following are 31 T cell receptor beta chains from one sample sequenced in a study of naive and memory T cell subsets. TCR cDNA received a 3' ligated oligonucleotide that carried a UMI. Four PCR rounds used nested alpha and beta constant region primers plus the SP2 primer. TCRdb recomputed calls from the 5' RACE reads with MiXCR, one row per CDR3 protein. The repertoire holds approximately 49,000 distinct CDR3 sequences, approximately 4.8% seen once, with around 0.84% in the top ten. The receptor set was obtained from a female donor in good health.

This clonotype was detected many times. The chain joins TRBV10-3 to TRBJ1-1, with D possibly matching TRBD1 (5 bases). This CDR3 is 15 amino acids long. Deletions cut 2 bases from V and 1 base from J, with 11 bases between. Germline assignment: CDR1 ENHRY and CDR2 SYGVKD. The CDR3 spells CAISEPGTANTEAFF. DNA of the CDR3: TGTGCCATCAGTGAGCCCGGGACTGCGAACACTGAAGCTTTCTTT.

The sample holds many counts of this clonotype. J is TRBJ1-5 and V is TRBV6-6, with a possible D match to TRBD1 (6 bases). The germline gives CDR1 MNHNY, CDR2 SVGAGI (reference sequence). The V end was cut by 5 bases, the J end by 6 bases, with 17 bases between. CDR3 size: 15 residues. The CDR3, as DNA: TGTGCCAGCAGTAAAAAACAGGGCGATTTTCAGCCCCAGCATTTT. This encodes CASSKKQGDFQPQHF.

This clonotype was recorded many times. V usage is TRBV29-1 and J usage is TRBJ2-6; 9 bases match TRBD1. With V trimmed by 3 bases and J by 1 base, 1 base remained unmatched. The CDR3 extends over 15 amino acids. The germline gives CDR1 SQVTM, CDR2 ANQGSEA. The CDR3 spells CSVEDRGSGANVLTF. The CDR3 bases are TGCAGCGTTGAGGACAGGGGTTCTGGGGCCAACGTCCTGACTTTC. Supplemented by reference TRBV29-1 and TRBJ2-6, the full variable domain reads SAVISQKPSRDICQRGTSLTIQCQVDSQVTMMFWYRQQPGQSLTLIATANQGSEATYESGFVIDKFPISRPNLTFSTLTVSNMSPEDSSIYLCSVEDRGSGANVLTFGAGSRLTVL.

Many counts were recorded for this clonotype. V is TRBV7-2 and J is TRBJ2-5; no clear D gene. This CDR3 region has 15 residues. Germline V lookup: CDR1 SGHTA, CDR2 FQGNSA. V shed 3 bases and J shed 2 bases, with 13 bases lying between them. This chain's CDR3 is CASSFQRGYQETQYF. The DNA for the CDR3 is TGTGCCAGCAGCTTCCAGAGAGGATATCAAGAGACCCAGTACTTC.

This clonotype was counted at least ten times. The gene calls are TRBV12-3 or TRBV12-4 and TRBJ2-1; TRBD2 matches 14 bases. The V and J ends lost 3 bases and 1 base, in that order; junction bases with no gene match: 8. This CDR3 comprises 19 residues. CDR3 sequence reads: CASSFRGLAGAGSYNEQFF. In DNA, the CDR3 is TGTGCCAGCAGTTTCCGGGGACTAGCGGGAGCTGGATCCTACAATGAGCAGTTCTTC.

This clonotype was counted at least ten times. The V gene is TRBV19, the J gene TRBJ1-5, with D maybe TRBD1 (5 bases). CDR3 size: 14 residues. CDR1 and CDR2 from the germline V gene are LNHDA and SQIVND (reference sequence). The V end lost 9 bases, the J end lost 6 bases, and 18 bases lay between the germline ends. The CDR3 DNA is TGTGCCAGCCAGAACAGGAGAAGTCCTCAGCCCCAGCATTTT. Residues: CASQNRRSPQPQHF.

The rearrangement links TRBV5-1 to TRBJ2-7; D is undetermined. The V gene lost 2 bases and the J gene lost 5 bases, with 8 bases spanning the gap. This CDR3 is 12 amino acids long. Germline assignment: CDR1 SGHRS and CDR2 YFSETQ. DNA of the CDR3: TGCGCCAGCAGCTTTTCGTCCGACGAGCAGTACTTC. This translates into CASSFSSDEQYF.

This clonotype showed up just a few times. One end of the junction varies from germline; a read error may be responsible. The V gene is TRBV6-5, the J gene TRBJ1-2; TRBD1 might be the D (5 bases). This CDR3 has 14 amino acids. Germline CDR1 and CDR2: MNHEY and SVGAGI. The CDR3 region is CATRDGFSWDGDTF. CDR3 DNA sequence: TGTGCCACCCGGGACGGATTTAGTTGGGATGGCGACACCTTC.

The chain links TRBV5-1 to TRBJ2-5; TRBD2 might be the D (5 bases). The CDR3 extends over 15 amino acids. V was clipped by 2 bases and J by 3 bases, with 14 bases between them. Per the germline V gene, CDR1 is SGHRS and CDR2 is YFSETQ. The CDR3 spells CASSFRPLGEETQYF. The CDR3 DNA is TGCGCCAGCAGCTTTAGACCCCTCGGGGAAGAGACCCAGTACTTC.

This clonotype has at least ten counts. The V gene is TRBV19, the J gene TRBJ2-7; tentative D call: TRBD1 (6 bases). CDR3 length: 11 residues. The germline V gene encodes CDR1 LNHDA and CDR2 SQIVND (reference sequence). V lost 9 bases and J 4 bases, leaving 10 bases between the germline ends. The CDR3 sequence: CARTGPYEQYF. CDR3 bases: TGTGCCAGGACAGGCCCGTACGAGCAGTACTTC.

This clonotype appeared a few times. This chain uses TRBV4-1 with TRBJ2-5, with 7 bases lining up with TRBD1. From germline, CDR1 is MGHRA and CDR2 YSYEKL. J lost 5 bases, V lost 1 base, and 7 bases had no gene match. This CDR3 comprises 15 residues. The CDR3 DNA reads as TGCGCCAGCAGCCAAGTCGACAGGGTCTACGAGACCCAGTACTTC. It codes for CASSQVDRVYETQYF.

This clonotype has ten or more counts. The rearrangement links TRBV4-2 to TRBJ2-3, with 10 bases fitting TRBD2. Germline assignment: CDR1 LGHNA and CDR2 YNFKEQ. This CDR3 region has 21 residues. The junction had 20 bases not matched to a gene; V was cut back by 0 bases and J by 5 bases. CDR3 nucleotide sequence: TGTGCCAGCAGCCAAGATTTTTCGGCTAGCGGGAGATTTTCCTGGGTAGATACGCAGTATTTT. This codes for CASSQDFSASGRFSWVDTQYF.

This clonotype was observed many times. The genes are TRBV19 and TRBJ2-6; no clear D. Trimming took off 11 bases at V and 0 bases at J, with 2 bases between the two ends. CDR3 length equals 11 residues. The germline CDR1 and CDR2 sequences are LNHDA and SQIVND (reference sequence). CDR3 sequence (DNA): TGTGCCCTCTCTGGGGCCAACGTCCTGACTTTC. This sequence encodes CALSGANVLTF.

This clonotype was detected many times. The chain is built from TRBV7-9 and TRBJ2-1; 12 nucleotides align to TRBD2. Germline assignment: CDR1 SEHNR and CDR2 FQNEAQ (reference sequence). Losses at the gene ends were 2 bases for V and 7 bases for J; bases not matched to a gene: 12. The CDR3 runs to 18 residues. CDR3 in DNA: TGTGCCAGCAGCTTACCACCCAGACTAGCGGGAGTTTCGAATGAGCAGTTCTTC. This encodes CASSLPPRLAGVSNEQFF.

The rearrangement uses TRBV6-5 and TRBJ2-7; tentatively, D is TRBD1 (6 bases). Germline V gene lookup returns CDR1 MNHEY and CDR2 SVGAGI. The V gene lost 6 bases and the J gene lost 5 bases, with 14 bases spanning the gap. The length of the CDR3 is 13 residues. In DNA, the CDR3 is TGTGCCAGCAGGCGAGGGGGTCAGAACGAGCAGTACTTC. Protein product: CASRRGGQNEQYF.

As DNA, the CDR3 is TGTGCCAGCAGCGTTGGCCCTAGCGGAGACTACGAGCAGTACTTC. This codes for CASSVGPSGDYEQYF. This chain connects TRBV9 to TRBJ2-7; 7 bases are shared with TRBD2. The J segment lost 3 bases and the V segment lost 2 bases, leaving 8 bases of the junction unmatched. The germline gives CDR1 SGDLS, CDR2 YYNGEE. The CDR3 runs 15 residues.

The gene calls are TRBV11-2 and TRBJ1-4, with D unresolved. The CDR3 runs to 18 residues. CDR1 is SGHAT and CDR2 is FQNNGV in the germline V gene. V was pared by 0 bases and J by 7 bases, with 21 bases between. The CDR3 DNA follows: TGTGCCAGCAGCTTAGATCCCCTCTATAGGGAGAGAAGTGAAAAACTGTTTTTT. Translated, it gives CASSLDPLYRERSEKLFF.

This clonotype came up many times. The V gene is TRBV6-2 or TRBV6-3, the J gene TRBJ2-2; D might be TRBD2 (5 bases). CDR1 is MNHEY, CDR2 SVGEGT, per germline. This CDR3 is 20 amino acids long. The V and J ends lost 0 bases and 3 bases respectively, with 23 bases between them. The CDR3 loop reads CASSYSFVSDRPGYTGELFF. The CDR3 DNA reads TGTGCCAGCAGTTACTCGTTCGTTAGCGACCGCCCAGGTTACACCGGGGAGCTGTTTTTT.

This clonotype was recorded at least ten times. The chain combines TRBV2 with TRBJ2-1; D ambiguous. V was cut by 1 base and J by 3 bases, with 7 bases left in between. The CDR3 length is 14 residues. The germline V gene encodes CDR1 SNHLY and CDR2 FYNNEI. The CDR3 loop reads CASSEGRVYNEQFF. The CDR3 DNA reads as TGTGCCAGCAGTGAAGGACGGGTCTACAATGAGCAGTTCTTC.

This rearrangement joins TRBV19 to TRBJ1-2, with 7 bases identical to TRBD1. The CDR3 runs to 15 residues. V lost 1 base, J lost 3 bases, and 5 bases stayed unmatched. Germline CDR1 reads LNHDA; CDR2 reads SQIVND (reference sequence). CDR3 loop: CASSIAGDSYYGYTF. In DNA, the CDR3 is TGTGCCAGTAGTATAGCGGGGGACAGCTACTATGGCTACACCTTC.

This clonotype was recorded at least ten times. The V call is TRBV12-3 or TRBV12-4, the J call TRBJ2-7, with D maybe TRBD2 (5 bases). The CDR3 runs 16 residues. V lost 4 bases and J 4 bases, leaving 20 bases between the germline ends. The CDR3 DNA sequence: TGTGCCAGCAGTTCGGACGGGGAACCTCCTACGTACGAGCAGTACTTC. Translated: CASSSDGEPPTYEQYF.

This clonotype was counted ten times or more. The rearrangement joins TRBV7-9 to TRBJ1-2; D may be TRBD1 (5 bases). Germline CDR1 SEHNR, CDR2 FQNEAQ (reference sequence). V was trimmed by 4 bases and J by 4 bases, leaving 19 bases between them. The CDR3 covers 16 residues. This CDR3 is CASSSTSTAVSYGYTF. Written as DNA, the CDR3 is TGTGCCAGCAGCTCAACCTCGACAGCCGTTTCCTATGGCTACACCTTC.

This clonotype has ten or more counts. The CDR3 DNA reads as TGTGCCAGTAGTAAGACTAGCGGGAGGGCCATCGATACCAAACGGAATGAGCAGTTCTTC. Translated: CASSKTSGRAIDTKRNEQFF. V and J are TRBV19 and TRBJ2-1, with 14 positions matching TRBD2. The CDR3 covers 20 residues. With 4 bases clipped from V and 7 bases from J, the junction kept 18 bases outside the gene matches. Germline CDR1 is LNHDA and CDR2 is SQIVND (reference sequence).

In this sample, this clonotype turned up many times. The CDR3 reads CASSFQGNEQFF. The CDR3 nucleotides are TGTGCCAGCAGTTTCCAGGGAAATGAGCAGTTCTTC. The chain is built from TRBV12-3 or TRBV12-4 and TRBJ2-1; D might be TRBD1 (5 bases). The CDR3 totals 12 residues. Trimming stripped 3 bases from V and 7 bases from J, with 7 bases between.

The table lists this clonotype with many counts. This chain connects TRBV29-1 to TRBJ2-2; D unresolved. The CDR3 has 14 residues. Germline CDR1 reads SQVTM; CDR2 reads ANQGSEA. V lost 2 bases and J lost 0, with 7 bases in between. The CDR3 DNA follows: TGCAGCGTTGAACCTCCCTCGAACACCGGGGAGCTGTTTTTT. It codes for CSVEPPSNTGELFF.

In regard to this clonotype: This sequence may be a read error, since a much larger clone differs from it by one base. The CDR3 DNA reads TGCAGCGTTGAGTCAATAGGGGGCTTTGGATGGGAGCAGTACTTC. Its translation: CSVESIGGFGWEQYF. The V call is TRBV29-1, the J call TRBJ2-7; 7 bases agree with TRBD1. The germline V gene encodes CDR1 SQVTM and CDR2 ANQGSEA. The ends lost 3 bases at V and 7 bases at J; junction bases unmatched: 15. The CDR3 sequence is 15 residues long.

The chain recombines TRBV28 with TRBJ2-5; D possibly corresponds to TRBD1 (5 bases). V was shortened by 7 bases and J by 0 bases, with 12 bases between the two germline ends. Germline V gene sequence: CDR1 MDHEN, CDR2 SYDVKM. This CDR3 contains 14 residues. CDR3 residues: CASTRGTYQETQYF. The DNA of the CDR3 is TGTGCCAGCACAAGGGGCACGTACCAAGAGACCCAGTACTTC.

In this sample, this clonotype turned up many times. The chain couples TRBV5-1 to TRBJ1-2; 11 bases map to TRBD1. V trimming: 3 bases; J trimming: 3 bases; junction bases outside the gene matches: 16. This CDR3 is built from 19 residues. Germline V CDR1 and CDR2: SGHRS, YFSETQ. The CDR3 loop is CASSSRAGTGGLRDYGYTF. In DNA, the CDR3 is TGCGCCAGCAGCTCACGTGCCGGGACAGGGGGATTGCGGGACTATGGCTACACCTTC. Complete variable domain (other parts from reference TRBV5-1 and TRBJ1-2): KAGVTQTPRYLIKTRGQQVTLSCSPISGHRSVSWYQQTPGQGLQFLFEYFSETQRNKGNFPGRFSGRQFSNSRSEMNVSTLELGDSALYLCASSSRAGTGGLRDYGYTFGSGTRLTVV.

This clonotype showed up many times. The chain is built from TRBV20-1 and TRBJ1-2; 8 positions agree with TRBD1. This CDR3 is 13 amino acids long. Germline V lookup: CDR1 DFQATT, CDR2 SNEGSKA (reference sequence). V lost 3 bases to trimming and J lost 8 bases; unmatched junction nucleotides: 8. The CDR3 coding sequence is TGCAGTGCTAGGGAGACAGGGGCGGGGGGCTACACCTTC. The encoded protein is CSARETGAGGYTF.

In its sample, this clonotype was seen many times. V is TRBV9 and J is TRBJ2-1, with D possibly being TRBD2 (5 bases). The germline CDR1 and CDR2 sequences are SGDLS and YYNGEE. The CDR3 is 15 residues long. V was cut by 1 base and J by 7 bases, with 15 bases left in between. The CDR3 here is CASSVTDDAGNEQFF. CDR3 bases: TGTGCCAGCAGCGTAACGGACGATGCGGGTAATGAGCAGTTCTTC.

This clonotype was detected ten times or more. The chain combines TRBV6-4 with TRBJ2-1; 12 bases fit TRBD2. V trimming: 2 bases; J trimming: 8 bases; junction bases outside the gene matches: 7. Per the germline V gene, CDR1 is MRHNA and CDR2 is SNTAGT. This CDR3 is 16 amino acids long. Here the CDR3 DNA reads TGTGCCAGCAGTGACCAGGCTAGCGGGAGGGCCGATGAGCAGTTCTTC. Amino acid sequence: CASSDQASGRADEQFF.